Shown below are 28 T cell receptor beta chains from a single sample sequenced in a study of blood T cell repertoires in COVID-19. Using immunoSEQ multiplex PCR, the repertoire was profiled, and TCRdb retains in-frame clones only, with some absent. Counted here are approximately 200,000 clones, more than 75% occurring once; the ten biggest clones make up more than 0.75%. Source material: peripheral blood. The origin of the receptors is a man aged 35 to 55 with acute or convalescent COVID-19.

The V and J genes are TRBV4-2 and TRBJ2-1; 13 nucleotides agree with TRBD2. Germline trimming cut 3 bases from V and 0 bases from J; bases unmatched to any gene: 11. This CDR3 is built from 20 residues. Germline CDR1 is LGHNA and CDR2 is YNFKEQ. The CDR3 loop reads CASSHESRLAGGSSYNEQFF. For the CDR3, the DNA is TGTGCCAGCAGCCACGAGTCCCGACTAGCGGGGGGCAGCTCCTACAATGAGCAGTTCTTC.

The V and J genes are TRBV6-5 and TRBJ2-7; TRBD1 might be the D (6 bases). CDR1 and CDR2 (germline): MNHEY, SVGAGI. The V end lost 6 bases, the J end lost 1 base, and 13 bases lay between the germline ends. CDR3 length: 14 amino acids. The CDR3 bases are TGTGCCAGCAGCCAATACGGGACATCCTACGAGCAGTACTTC. Translation gives CASSQYGTSYEQYF.

The chain employs TRBV6-5 and TRBJ1-5, with no clear D. The length of the CDR3 is 15 residues. In germline, CDR1 is MNHEY, CDR2 SVGAGI. V dropped 6 bases and J dropped 6 bases, with 18 bases sitting between them. CDR3 protein: CASSRGGMDFQPQHF. In DNA, the CDR3 is TGTGCCAGCAGCCGGGGTGGGATGGATTTTCAGCCCCAGCATTTT.

V and J are TRBV4-1 and TRBJ2-5; TRBD2 aligns across 8 bases. CDR3 size: 13 residues. The V and J ends lost 4 bases and 5 bases, in that order; junction bases with no gene match: 3. Germline CDR1 reads MGHRA; CDR2 reads YSYEKL. CDR3 sequence: CASSLPSGETQYF. CDR3 in DNA: TGCGCCAGCAGCCTTCCTAGCGGGGAGACCCAGTACTTC.

The chain uses TRBV19 and TRBJ1-4; the D is unclear. The CDR3 sequence is 15 residues long. V lost 3 bases and J 6 bases, leaving 14 bases between the germline ends. Germline CDR1 is LNHDA and CDR2 is SQIVND (reference sequence). The CDR3 region is CASSIAPGEDEKLFF. As DNA, the CDR3 is TGTGCCAGTAGTATCGCCCCCGGGGAGGATGAAAAACTGTTTTTT.

The chain carries TRBV3-1 (or the pseudogene TRBV3-2) and TRBJ1-5; D is uncertain. The CDR3 is 14 residues long. V gave up 0 bases and J gave up 7 bases, with 10 bases separating them. Germline V gives CDR1 LGHDT, CDR2 YNNKEL (reference sequence). CDR3 sequence reads: CASSQDAAGQPQHF. CDR3 sequence (DNA): TGTGCCAGCAGCCAAGATGCTGCGGGGCAGCCCCAGCATTTT.

This chain joins TRBV6-5 and TRBJ1-2; TRBD1 matches at 7 bases. The CDR3 is 14 amino acids. Trimming took 4 bases from V and 6 from J; bases not matched to a gene: 8. Germline V lookup: CDR1 MNHEY, CDR2 SVGAGI. In DNA form, the CDR3 reads TGTGCCAGCAGTTCCCCGGCCGACAGGGATGGCTACACCTTC. Amino acid sequence: CASSSPADRDGYTF.

This chain links TRBV7-6 with TRBJ1-1; 7 bases are a match to TRBD1. The CDR3 sequence is 16 residues long. Looked up from germline, CDR1 is SGHVS and CDR2 is FNYEAQ. Trimming removed 5 bases from V and 0 bases from J; junction bases left unmatched: 9. CDR3 residues: CASSKGQAALNTEAFF. The CDR3 nucleotides read TGTGCCAGCAGCAAAGGACAGGCCGCCCTGAACACTGAAGCTTTCTTT.

The V gene is TRBV30, the J gene TRBJ1-2; D unclear. Germline CDR1 is GTSNPN and CDR2 is SVGIG (reference sequence). The CDR3 loop spans 11 amino acids. V lost 4 bases to trimming and J lost 5 bases, with 8 bases between them. The CDR3 is CAWTLEYGYTF. DNA of the CDR3: TGTGCCTGGACTTTAGAGTATGGCTACACCTTC.

V usage is TRBV15 and J usage is TRBJ1-1; no reliable D call. Trimming removed 0 bases from V and 8 bases from J, with 19 bases in between. The CDR3 is 16 amino acids. Looked up from germline, CDR1 is LNHNV and CDR2 is YYDKDF (reference sequence). CDR3 amino acids: CATSRDRSGGRTEAFF. Written as DNA, the CDR3 is TGTGCCACCAGCAGAGATCGATCGGGTGGCCGCACCGAAGCTTTCTTT.

The chain links TRBV30 to TRBJ1-6, with D hard to call. The CDR3 totals 15 residues. The V and J ends lost 4 bases and 0 bases respectively, with 10 bases between them. Germline V gives CDR1 GTSNPN, CDR2 SVGIG (reference sequence). The chain's CDR3 is CAWTPLSSYNSPLHF. The CDR3 DNA follows: TGTGCCTGGACTCCCCTTAGCTCCTATAATTCACCCCTCCACTTT.

This chain joins TRBV27 and TRBJ2-3; no clear D. V lost 5 bases and J lost 2, with 8 bases in between. In germline, CDR1 is MNHEY, CDR2 SMNVEV (reference sequence). This CDR3 has 13 amino acids. Here the CDR3 DNA reads TGTGCCAGCAGTACAATGCCCACAGATACGCAGTATTTT. Amino acid sequence: CASSTMPTDTQYF.

This clone occurred a few times. This chain uses TRBV27 with TRBJ1-5, with TRBD1 matching over 8 bases. The CDR3 has 14 residues. Trimming cost V 5 bases and J 3 bases; bases outside gene matches: 3. Germline lookup yields CDR1 MNHEY and CDR2 SMNVEV (reference sequence). This chain's CDR3 is CASSPGQDNQPQHF. The DNA for the CDR3 is TGTGCCAGCAGTCCGGGACAGGACAATCAGCCCCAGCATTTT.

The genes are TRBV30 and TRBJ1-1; D ambiguous. Germline values: CDR1 GTSNPN, CDR2 SVGIG (reference sequence). The CDR3 totals 14 residues. Trimming removed 4 bases from V and 1 base from J, with 13 bases in between. The CDR3 region has the DNA TGTGCCTGGACCCCCGGGAGAAGGAACACTGAAGCTTTCTTT. This translates into CAWTPGRRNTEAFF.

The CDR3 loop reads CASRLGQGLSNTIYF. The CDR3 DNA follows: TGTGCCAGCAGACTCGGACAGGGCCTGAGTAACACCATATATTTT. The genes are TRBV6-5 and TRBJ1-3; TRBD1 matches 8 bases. The CDR3 is 15 amino acids. The germline CDR1 and CDR2 sequences are MNHEY and SVGAGI. The trim removed 6 bases at V and 7 bases at J, leaving 11 bases unmatched.

CDR3 in DNA: TGCGCCAGCAGCTTAGCGGGGGCTAGAGCAGATACGCAGTATTTT. Residues: CASSLAGARADTQYF. The V and J genes are TRBV5-1 and TRBJ2-3, with TRBD2 identical over 8 bases. The trim removed 2 bases at V and 4 bases at J, leaving 6 bases unmatched. CDR1 and CDR2 (germline): SGHRS, YFSETQ. The CDR3 extends over 15 amino acids.

This chain connects TRBV24-1 to TRBJ1-2; TRBD1 agrees at 10 bases. Per the germline V gene, CDR1 is KGHDR and CDR2 is SFDVKD. The CDR3 sequence is 15 residues long. With V trimmed by 3 bases and J by 8 bases, 8 bases remained unmatched. The CDR3 loop is CATSDRWGTGDGYTF. CDR3 bases: TGTGCCACCAGTGATAGGTGGGGGACAGGGGACGGCTACACCTTC.

This chain connects TRBV19 to TRBJ1-2; D uncertain. The CDR3 extends over 16 amino acids. Per germline, CDR1 LNHDA and CDR2 SQIVND (reference sequence). V dropped 5 bases and J dropped 6 bases, with 22 bases sitting between them. CDR3 DNA: TGTGCCAGTAGTGTAACTACCCGGGGATTAGGCGATGGCTACACCTTC. Its translation: CASSVTTRGLGDGYTF.

This clone was counted once. The chain recombines TRBV11-3 with TRBJ1-1; 8 bases match TRBD1. J gave up 1 base and V 5 bases, and 3 bases lay outside the gene matches. The CDR3 sequence is 14 residues long. Germline CDR1 and CDR2: SGHNT and YENEEA. The CDR3 loop reads CASSHRGKNTEAFF. Written as DNA, the CDR3 is TGTGCCAGCAGCCACAGGGGGAAGAACACTGAAGCTTTCTTT.

The DNA for the CDR3 is TGTGCCAGCAGTTTAGACAGGGGCGAGGAAAAACTGTTTTTT. Translated: CASSLDRGEEKLFF. The V and J genes are TRBV28 and TRBJ1-4, with 8 nucleotides matching TRBD1. Germline V gene lookup returns CDR1 MDHEN and CDR2 SYDVKM. The CDR3 extends over 14 amino acids. Unmatched junction bases numbered 4, after V lost 2 bases and J lost 8 bases.

The CDR3 DNA reads TGTGCCTGGGGGACAGGCGCCTACAATGAGCAGTTCTTC. This codes for CAWGTGAYNEQFF. J is TRBJ2-1 and V is TRBV30; 8 bases are a match to TRBD1. CDR3 length: 13 amino acids. J gave up 2 bases and V 5 bases, and 2 bases lay outside the gene matches. The germline V gene encodes CDR1 GTSNPN and CDR2 SVGIG (reference sequence). Full variable domain (remainder filled in from reference TRBV30 and TRBJ2-1): SQTIHQWPATLVQPVGSPLSLECTVEGTSNPNLYWYRQAAGRGLQLLFYSVGIGQISSEVPQNLSASRPQDRQFILSSKKLLLSDSGFYLCAWGTGAYNEQFFGPGTRLTVL.

This rearrangement joins TRBV5-6 to TRBJ1-2, with TRBD1 matching over 9 bases. The CDR3 is 17 residues long. CDR1 and CDR2 (germline): SGHDT, YYEEEE. The J segment lost 4 bases and the V segment lost 3 bases, leaving 13 bases of the junction unmatched. DNA for the CDR3: TGTGCCAGCAGCTCCCCGGGACAGGGACAATTTGGCTATGGCTACACCTTC. It yields the protein CASSSPGQGQFGYGYTF.

The J gene is TRBJ2-1, the V gene TRBV4-2; possibly TRBD2 for D (6 bases). This CDR3 contains 13 residues. CDR1 is LGHNA and CDR2 is YNFKEQ in the germline V gene. Deletions cut 0 bases from V and 8 bases from J, with 8 bases between. The CDR3 sequence is CASSQDGGDEQFF. CDR3 nucleotide sequence: TGTGCCAGCAGCCAAGATGGAGGGGATGAGCAGTTCTTC.

CDR3 protein: CASSYSRNTEAFF. In DNA form, the CDR3 reads TGCGCCAGCAGCTACTCGCGGAACACTGAAGCTTTCTTT. The chain uses TRBV4-3 and TRBJ1-1; D is uncertain. The CDR3 is 13 residues long. In germline, CDR1 is LGHNA, CDR2 YSLEER. The V end lost 5 bases, the J end lost 1 base, and 8 bases lay between the germline ends.

The gene calls are TRBV12-3 or TRBV12-4 and TRBJ1-1; TRBD1 aligns across 8 bases. The CDR3 totals 12 residues. The V gene end was trimmed by 6 bases and the J gene end by 3 bases; junction bases not matched to a gene: 0. CDR3 sequence (DNA): TGTGCCAGCAGGGACAGGGACACTGAAGCTTTCTTT. Protein: CASRDRDTEAFF.

This clone was detected a few times. The chain combines TRBV19 with TRBJ1-1; D is ambiguous. Trimming removed 6 bases at V and 4 bases at J, with 18 bases between. The germline V gene has CDR1 LNHDA and CDR2 SQIVND (reference sequence). This CDR3 has 15 residues. CDR3 DNA sequence: TGTGCCAGTAGCCCGAGGGTCTCATTGGGCACTGAAGCTTTCTTT. Its translation: CASSPRVSLGTEAFF.

V usage is TRBV28 and J usage is TRBJ1-4, with D tentatively TRBD1 (5 bases). Germline V lookup: CDR1 MDHEN, CDR2 SYDVKM. The CDR3 sequence is 17 residues long. V lost 6 bases and J 2 bases, leaving 19 bases between the germline ends. The CDR3 coding sequence is TGTGCCAGCAGACCCCAAGACGGGGGATGGACTAATGAAAAACTGTTTTTT. It translates to CASRPQDGGWTNEKLFF.

This chain joins TRBV9 and TRBJ2-2; maybe TRBD2 (6 bases). This CDR3 spans 16 amino acids. Looked up from germline, CDR1 is SGDLS and CDR2 is YYNGEE. V gave up 5 bases and J gave up 6 bases, with 20 bases separating them. CDR3 in DNA: TGTGCCAGCAGGGGGGGAGGCCCCTCCGCCCCCGGGGAGCTGTTTTTT. Residues: CASRGGGPSAPGELFF.